The next 6 T cell receptor beta chains were all read from a single sample in a study of T-cell reconstitution after alpha-beta-depleted transplantation in children. Unique molecular identifiers were used to barcode this TCRbeta library. TCRdb reanalysed the PCR reads using MiXCR and keeps one entry per CDR3 protein. This table holds 800,000 to 1,000,000 distinct CDR3 sequences, around 30% found once. The material was PBMCs, mostly from graft donor cells, obtained 360 days after TCRalphabeta/CD19-depleted stem cell transplant. These receptors were taken from a boy under two years old who had a stem cell transplant for SCID, so the T cells may come from the graft donor.

The table lists this clonotype with a few counts. V gene TRBV29-1 combines with J gene TRBJ1-1; D call uncertain. The V gene lost 7 bases and the J gene lost 4 bases, with 16 bases spanning the gap. The CDR3 is 13 residues long. CDR1 and CDR2 (germline): SQVTM, ANQGSEA. This chain's CDR3 is CSAVPWTRTEAFF. For the CDR3, the DNA is TGCAGCGCCGTACCGTGGACCCGCACTGAAGCTTTCTTT.

The rearrangement joins TRBV11-2 to TRBJ2-5, with D possibly TRBD1 on 5 matching bases. The CDR3 is 18 residues long. V shed 6 bases and J shed 2 bases, with 25 bases lying between them. CDR1 is SGHAT, CDR2 FQNNGV, per germline. The CDR3 bases are TGTGCCAGCAGGCTCCCGGGTCGGCAGGGTAGGGGACAAGAGACCCAGTACTTC. This encodes CASRLPGRQGRGQETQYF.

This clonotype was observed a handful of times. The chain joins TRBV18 to TRBJ2-3; D unresolved. This CDR3 is 13 amino acids long. With 3 bases removed from V and 10 bases from J, the gap between germline ends came to 14 bases. In germline, CDR1 is KGHSH, CDR2 LQKENI. CDR3 nucleotides: TGTGCCAGCTCACCGGAGATTACACCCTCGCAGTATTTT. It codes for CASSPEITPSQYF.

In its sample, this clonotype was seen a few times. The genes are TRBV18 and TRBJ2-1; TRBD2 matches 11 bases. V trimming: 2 bases; J trimming: 10 bases; junction bases outside the gene matches: 7. From germline, CDR1 is KGHSH and CDR2 LQKENI. The CDR3 has 15 residues. CDR3 region: CASSPGLAGPTEQFF. The CDR3 DNA follows: TGTGCCAGCTCACCAGGACTAGCGGGCCCCACGGAGCAGTTCTTC.

The table lists this clonotype with many counts. The chain recombines TRBV5-1 with TRBJ2-1; tentatively, D is TRBD2 (5 bases). The CDR3 sequence is 16 residues long. CDR1 is SGHRS, CDR2 YFSETQ, per germline. Trimming took 3 bases from V and 2 from J, leaving 15 bases between them. CDR3 sequence: CASSYTRTGPYNEQFF. DNA for the CDR3: TGCGCCAGCAGCTACACTCGGACTGGCCCCTACAATGAGCAGTTCTTC.

This clonotype has more than one count but fewer than ten. The chain carries TRBV28 and TRBJ2-5; no reliable D call. V was pared by 1 base and J by 0 bases, with 9 bases between. CDR1 is MDHEN and CDR2 is SYDVKM in the germline V gene. The CDR3 has 15 amino acids. The CDR3 bases are TGTGCCAGCAGTTTATCAACCCGGTACCAAGAGACCCAGTACTTC. Translated: CASSLSTRYQETQYF.